These 6 T cell receptor beta chains originate from one sample sequenced in a study of T-cell reconstitution after alpha-beta-depleted transplantation in children. TCRbeta library construction was performed incorporating unique molecular identifiers. TCRdb used MiXCR to reprocess the PCR reads, holding one entry per CDR3 protein. This sample yields 450,000 to 600,000 distinct CDR3 sequences, of which 15% to 20% are seen a single time; roughly 3.3% belongs to the top ten. The specimen comprised PBMCs from the stem cell graft donor, sampled from the stem cell graft. These receptors all come from a human donor who donated a stem cell graft to a child with acute lymphoblastic leukemia.

V is TRBV10-2 and J is TRBJ2-7; D call uncertain. There are 13 residues in the CDR3. The V end lost 4 bases, the J end lost 3 bases, and 10 bases lay between the germline ends. In germline, CDR1 is WSHSY, CDR2 SAAADI. CDR3 nucleotide sequence: TGCGCCAGCAGTGCGGGCCGCTACTACGAGCAGTACTTC. Protein product: CASSAGRYYEQYF.

The chain carries TRBV6-5 and TRBJ1-3; possibly TRBD1 for D (6 bases). V was cut by 0 bases and J by 2 bases, with 8 bases left in between. Germline assignment: CDR1 MNHEY and CDR2 SVGAGI. The CDR3 loop spans 15 amino acids. This CDR3 is CASSYSAGAGNTIYF. CDR3 nucleotide sequence: TGTGCCAGCAGTTACTCGGCAGGGGCTGGAAACACCATATATTTT.

This clonotype was seen a few times. The J gene is TRBJ1-4, the V gene TRBV13; D gene uncertain. Trimming shortened V by 0 bases and J by 2 bases, and 7 bases separated the two germline ends. Germline CDR1 PRHDT, CDR2 FYEKMQ (reference sequence). There are 15 residues in the CDR3. CDR3 nucleotides: TGTGCCAGCAGCTTAGGGGACCGGACTAATGAAAAACTGTTTTTT. This codes for CASSLGDRTNEKLFF. Full variable domain (outside the CDR3, taken from reference TRBV13 and TRBJ1-4): AAGVIQSPRHLIKEKRETATLKCYPIPRHDTVYWYQQGPGQDPQFLISFYEKMQSDKGSIPDRFSAQQFSDYHSELNMSSLELGDSALYFCASSLGDRTNEKLFFGSGTQLSVL.

This clonotype appeared a few times. The V gene is TRBV12-3 or TRBV12-4, the J gene TRBJ2-2; the match to TRBD2 covers 8 bases. The CDR3 runs to 15 residues. J was trimmed by 4 bases and V by 11 bases; bases with no gene match: 12. CDR3 bases: TGTGCCTCATCCGCGCCAGCGGGAGCCACCGGGGAGCTGTTTTTT. Its protein product is CASSAPAGATGELFF.

This clonotype was picked up a small number of times. The chain is built from TRBV5-5 and TRBJ1-1; 7 bases are a match to TRBD1. Germline CDR1 is SGHKS and CDR2 is YYEKEE (reference sequence). The length of the CDR3 is 15 residues. With V trimmed by 0 bases and J by 7 bases, 9 bases remained unmatched. DNA for the CDR3: TGTGCCAGCAGCTTGGGAAGGACAGGTCCCGGTGAAGCTTTCTTT. Encoded protein: CASSLGRTGPGEAFF.

The chain recombines TRBV20-1 with TRBJ2-2, with TRBD1 identical over 11 bases. The ends lost 0 bases at V and 6 bases at J; junction bases unmatched: 9. From germline, CDR1 is DFQATT and CDR2 SNEGSKA (reference sequence). This CDR3 is 17 amino acids long. The CDR3 reads CSARDSGQGDLSGELFF. In nucleotides, the CDR3 is TGCAGTGCTAGAGACTCGGGACAGGGGGACTTGTCCGGGGAGCTGTTTTTT.